The 25 T cell receptor beta chains given below trace back to one sample, sequenced in a study of early T cells in non-severe SARS-CoV-2 infection. Using its own MiXCR run on the 5' RACE reads, TCRdb lists one record per CDR3 protein. The sample records more than 40,000 distinct CDR3 sequences, 5.4% being singletons. The input for sequencing was whole blood, taken at baseline. Every receptor here comes from an adult who was a healthcare worker with PCR-confirmed SARS-CoV-2 infection or an uninfected control (not recorded which).

This clonotype was detected ten times or more. The rearrangement joins TRBV20-1 to TRBJ1-2; 9 positions match TRBD1. The CDR3 extends over 13 amino acids. The ends lost 6 bases at V and 8 bases at J; junction bases unmatched: 10. Germline V lookup: CDR1 DFQATT, CDR2 SNEGSKA (reference sequence). The CDR3 reads CSALTQGARGYTF. The CDR3 bases are TGCAGTGCCCTCACACAGGGGGCGCGGGGCTACACCTTC.

This clonotype has a handful of counts. The V call is TRBV27, the J call TRBJ2-1, with D perhaps matching TRBD1 (6 bases). Trimming stripped 4 bases from V and 7 bases from J, with 17 bases between. This CDR3 has 15 amino acids. From germline, CDR1 is MNHEY and CDR2 SMNVEV (reference sequence). The CDR3 spells CASSWAGATPNEQFF. The CDR3 DNA is TGTGCCAGCAGTTGGGCAGGGGCAACCCCTAATGAGCAGTTCTTC.

This clonotype occurred many times. This sequence joins TRBV6-1 and TRBJ2-1; D gene unclear. The CDR3 loop spans 14 amino acids. The germline V gene has CDR1 MNHNS and CDR2 SASEGT. The V end was cut by 1 base, the J end by 5 bases, with 9 bases between. In DNA, the CDR3 is TGTGCCAGCAGTGAAGGAACAACTGACAATGAGCAGTTCTTC. Amino acid sequence: CASSEGTTDNEQFF.

This clonotype was recorded many times. The chain links TRBV6-5 to TRBJ1-1; D may be TRBD1 (6 bases). Between the trimmed V and J ends, which lost 6 bases and 1 base, there was a span of 15 bases. This CDR3 comprises 15 residues. Germline assignment: CDR1 MNHEY and CDR2 SVGAGI. The CDR3: CASSPSRTANTEAFF. In DNA, the CDR3 is TGTGCCAGCAGCCCCTCTAGGACAGCGAACACTGAAGCTTTCTTT.

The chain combines TRBV19 with TRBJ2-1; TRBD1 is a possible D gene (6 bases). Germline CDR1 reads LNHDA; CDR2 reads SQIVND (reference sequence). Trimming took off 3 bases at V and 8 bases at J, with 17 bases between the two ends. This CDR3 region has 15 residues. The CDR3, as DNA: TGTGCCAGTAGTATCTCAACGGCAGGGGTTTATGAGCAGTTCTTC. Protein product: CASSISTAGVYEQFF.

This clonotype came up many times. This sequence joins TRBV20-1 and TRBJ2-1, with D uncertain. The ends were cut back, 6 bases at V and 4 bases at J, with 13 bases in the middle. The CDR3 sequence is 13 residues long. Germline V gives CDR1 DFQATT, CDR2 SNEGSKA (reference sequence). CDR3 coding DNA: TGCAGTGCCAACCTCCCAGATTACAATGAGCAGTTCTTC. Its translation: CSANLPDYNEQFF.

The rearrangement joins TRBV5-1 to TRBJ2-3; D uncertain. In germline, CDR1 is SGHRS, CDR2 YFSETQ. CDR3 length: 16 amino acids. With 1 base removed from V and 0 bases from J, the gap between germline ends came to 12 bases. CDR3 in DNA: TGCGCCAGCAGCTTGCTTCACAGCCCAAGCACAGATACGCAGTATTTT. It codes for CASSLLHSPSTDTQYF.

This clonotype has at least ten counts. The chain carries TRBV29-1 and TRBJ1-2, with 9 nucleotides matching TRBD1. After removal of 6 bases from V and 4 bases from J, the junction contained 15 bases not matched to a gene. Germline loops: CDR1 SQVTM, CDR2 ANQGSEA. The CDR3 sequence is 16 residues long. CDR3 sequence (DNA): TGCAGCGTGTCCGGGACAGGGACACCCCTTTCCTATGGCTACACCTTC. It specifies CSVSGTGTPLSYGYTF.

This clonotype was detected many times. The V gene is TRBV5-1, the J gene TRBJ2-7, with 8 bases matching TRBD1. CDR1 and CDR2 from the germline V gene are SGHRS and YFSETQ. Trimming took 2 bases from V and 3 from J; bases not matched to a gene: 4. The CDR3 has 14 residues. This chain's CDR3 is CASSFGTGNYEQYF. DNA of the CDR3: TGCGCCAGCAGCTTTGGGACAGGCAACTACGAGCAGTACTTC.

This clonotype appeared a few times. The CDR3 bases are TGTGCCAGCAGCCTCATTGGGGCTAGCGGAGCCTCTAGCACAGATACGCAGTATTTT. Translating gives CASSLIGASGASSTDTQYF. The chain joins TRBV11-2 to TRBJ2-3, with 7 bases lining up with TRBD2. Per the germline V gene, CDR1 is SGHAT and CDR2 is FQNNGV. Trimming removed 5 bases from V and 0 bases from J; junction bases left unmatched: 17. CDR3 length: 19 residues.

This clonotype was seen many times. The V and J genes are TRBV7-6 and TRBJ2-3, with 13 bases fitting TRBD2. The V gene's germline CDR1 is SGHVS and CDR2 FNYEAQ. The CDR3 contains 16 residues. The junction had 6 bases not matched to a gene; V was cut back by 4 bases and J by 5 bases. CDR3 amino acids: CASSSGLAGAGDTQYF. In DNA, the CDR3 is TGTGCCAGCAGCTCTGGACTAGCGGGAGCCGGAGATACGCAGTATTTT.

This clonotype was found many times. V usage is TRBV5-1 and J usage is TRBJ2-7; TRBD1 agrees at 7 bases. The CDR3 extends over 13 amino acids. With 0 bases clipped from V and 3 bases from J, the junction kept 0 bases outside the gene matches. Germline assignment: CDR1 SGHRS and CDR2 YFSETQ. CDR3 sequence: CASSLDRGYEQYF. In DNA, the CDR3 is TGCGCCAGCAGCTTGGACAGGGGCTACGAGCAGTACTTC.

This clonotype was observed at least ten times. The genes are TRBV13 and TRBJ1-1; 7 nucleotides agree with TRBD1. Looked up from germline, CDR1 is PRHDT and CDR2 is FYEKMQ (reference sequence). J lost 5 bases, V lost 2 bases, and 5 bases had no gene match. This CDR3 contains 14 residues. The DNA of the CDR3 is TGTGCCAGCAGCTTAAACAGGGGAGGGACTGAAGCTTTCTTT. Its protein is CASSLNRGGTEAFF. Looking up the rest from reference TRBV13 and TRBJ1-1 gives the full variable domain: AAGVIQSPRHLIKEKRETATLKCYPIPRHDTVYWYQQGPGQDPQFLISFYEKMQSDKGSIPDRFSAQQFSDYHSELNMSSLELGDSALYFCASSLNRGGTEAFFGQGTRLTVV.

Many counts were recorded for this clonotype. This chain uses TRBV20-1 with TRBJ2-1; 8 nucleotides line up with TRBD2. CDR3 length: 13 amino acids. The J segment lost 8 bases and the V segment lost 7 bases, leaving 10 bases of the junction unmatched. CDR1 is DFQATT and CDR2 is SNEGSKA in the germline V gene (reference sequence). CDR3 residues: CSVVNSGTDEQFF. As DNA, the CDR3 is TGCAGTGTTGTCAATAGCGGGACCGATGAGCAGTTCTTC.

This clonotype was seen ten or more times. The chain combines TRBV24-1 with TRBJ2-1; 12 nucleotides agree with TRBD2. V dropped 5 bases and J dropped 0; count of bases not matched to a gene: 10. This CDR3 comprises 19 residues. CDR1 is KGHDR and CDR2 is SFDVKD in the germline V gene. The CDR3 DNA is TGTGCCACCAGTGGGCCGGGACTAGCGGGTCCCAGCTCCTACAATGAGCAGTTCTTC. It yields the protein CATSGPGLAGPSSYNEQFF.

There are many counts of this clonotype. The chain links TRBV19 to TRBJ2-1, with 12 bases lining up with TRBD2. The V segment lost 3 bases and the J segment 9 bases; nucleotides outside the gene matches: 12. The CDR3 length is 17 residues. Germline V gene data show CDR1 as LNHDA and CDR2 as SQIVND (reference sequence). DNA of the CDR3: TGTGCCAGTAGTATGACTAGCGGGAGTCGGTTCGGGAGTGAGCAGTTCTTC. It is translated as CASSMTSGSRFGSEQFF.

The sample holds many counts of this clonotype. The chain is built from TRBV9 and TRBJ2-1, with D maybe TRBD2 (6 bases). The CDR3 is 15 amino acids. Trimming stripped 0 bases from V and 8 bases from J, with 15 bases between. CDR1 and CDR2 from the germline V gene are SGDLS and YYNGEE. CDR3 amino acids: CASSVEGRESDEQFF. Here the CDR3 DNA reads TGTGCCAGCAGCGTAGAGGGTCGGGAGTCCGATGAGCAGTTCTTC.

This clonotype has more than one count but fewer than ten. The chain couples TRBV5-6 to TRBJ1-1, with TRBD1 matching over 9 bases. This CDR3 region has 17 residues. The J segment lost 1 base and the V segment lost 4 bases, leaving 11 bases of the junction unmatched. The V gene's germline CDR1 is SGHDT and CDR2 YYEEEE. Written as DNA, the CDR3 is TGTGCCAGCAGCACCGGACAGGGGTTGGGATCGAACACTGAAGCTTTCTTT. Its translation is CASSTGQGLGSNTEAFF.

The sample holds many counts of this clonotype. This chain connects TRBV6-1 to TRBJ1-4; the match to TRBD1 covers 8 bases. This CDR3 contains 15 residues. J was trimmed by 3 bases and V by 5 bases; bases with no gene match: 5. From germline, CDR1 is MNHNS and CDR2 SASEGT. CDR3 sequence reads: CASSFGQGANEKLFF. CDR3 bases: TGTGCCAGCAGTTTTGGACAGGGAGCTAATGAAAAACTGTTTTTT.

This clonotype was detected ten times or more. V gene TRBV6-5 combines with J gene TRBJ2-1; D is uncertain. CDR1 and CDR2 from the germline V gene are MNHEY and SVGAGI. The CDR3 consists of 15 residues. The germline V and J ends were trimmed by 2 bases and 3 bases, with 11 bases remaining between them. The CDR3 coding sequence is TGTGCCAGCAGTTACAATGGCGGAGTCTACAATGAGCAGTTCTTC. Translated, it gives CASSYNGGVYNEQFF.

V and J are TRBV3-1 and TRBJ2-5; D uncertain. The CDR3 is 14 amino acids. Germline V CDR1 and CDR2: LGHDT, YNNKEL (reference sequence). V gave up 1 base and J gave up 2 bases, with 8 bases separating them. CDR3 protein: CASSQGPPQETQYF. The CDR3 region has the DNA TGTGCCAGCAGCCAAGGACCCCCTCAAGAGACCCAGTACTTC.

This clonotype was seen a handful of times. This rearrangement joins TRBV3-1 to TRBJ1-5, with TRBD1 as a possible D gene (5 bases). This CDR3 is built from 13 residues. Germline lookup yields CDR1 LGHDT and CDR2 YNNKEL (reference sequence). Deletions cut 1 base from V and 11 bases from J, with 12 bases between. CDR3 nucleotide sequence: TGTGCCAGCAGCCAAGCCCCCGGGGGAGCCCAGCATTTT. Its protein product is CASSQAPGGAQHF.

This clonotype was counted many times. V is TRBV7-9 and J is TRBJ1-2, with 11 bases fitting TRBD1. This CDR3 is 18 amino acids long. CDR1 and CDR2 (germline): SEHNR, FQNEAQ (reference sequence). V was clipped by 6 bases and J by 7 bases; unmatched bases: 19. CDR3 in amino acids: CASSHPRTGGPYSGGYTF. As DNA, the CDR3 is TGTGCCAGCAGTCACCCCCGGACAGGGGGCCCTTATAGCGGTGGCTACACCTTC.

This clonotype was seen repeatedly, ten times or more. This chain joins TRBV28 and TRBJ1-5; D call uncertain. V was cut by 2 bases and J by 4 bases, with 9 bases left in between. Germline V gives CDR1 MDHEN, CDR2 SYDVKM. This CDR3 has 14 amino acids. CDR3 sequence: CASSLRVPNQPQHF. CDR3 nucleotide sequence: TGTGCCAGCAGTTTAAGGGTGCCGAATCAGCCCCAGCATTTT.

This clonotype was recorded at least ten times. The V call is TRBV6-5, the J call TRBJ2-6, with D hard to call. Deletions cut 5 bases from V and 2 bases from J, with 13 bases between. The CDR3 contains 16 residues. Germline loops: CDR1 MNHEY, CDR2 SVGAGI. The CDR3 here is CASSRVYRPGANVLTF. The DNA for the CDR3 is TGTGCCAGCAGTCGGGTCTACCGCCCTGGGGCCAACGTCCTGACTTTC.